The 2 T cell receptor beta chains below all came from one sample that was sequenced in a study of blood T cell repertoires in COVID-19. TCRdb's copy holds only in-frame clones and misses some; the assay was immunoSEQ multiplex PCR. Of about 230,000 clones detected, approximately 84% appear once; the ten largest clones hold about 1%. The material sequenced was peripheral blood. The source of these receptors is a middle-aged man with acute or convalescent COVID-19.

This chain joins TRBV9 and TRBJ1-2; 9 bases are shared with TRBD1. Losses at the gene ends were 3 bases for V and 5 bases for J; bases not matched to a gene: 11. The germline V gene encodes CDR1 SGDLS and CDR2 YYNGEE. This CDR3 contains 16 residues. CDR3 sequence reads: CASSEGIGTGLYGYTF. The CDR3 DNA reads TGTGCCAGCAGCGAAGGGATTGGGACAGGGCTTTATGGCTACACCTTC.

V gene TRBV2 combines with J gene TRBJ2-1; TRBD2 matches at 7 bases. Germline trimming cut 5 bases from V and 0 bases from J; bases unmatched to any gene: 13. Germline V gene data show CDR1 as SNHLY and CDR2 as FYNNEI. The CDR3 extends over 18 amino acids. CDR3 bases: TGTGCCAGCAGTTATAGACCTAGGGGACTAATCTCCTACAATGAGCAGTTCTTC. Its translation is CASSYRPRGLISYNEQFF.